This TCR beta chain was captured in a study of CD8 T cells in Susac syndrome. V was cut by 4 bases and J by 0 bases, with 11 bases left in between. The CDR3 totals 16 residues. Per the germline V gene, CDR1 is SGDLS and CDR2 is YYNGEE. Random-hexamer reverse transcription was applied to about 0.45 to 1 ug RNA. TCRdb ran MiXCR on the immunoSEQ multiplex PCR reads and lists one entry per CDR3 protein. The table lists about 140,000 distinct CDR3 sequences, around 94% of them singletons, with approximately 0.3% in the top ten. The specimen sequenced was CD8+ T cells from PBMCs. The chain uses TRBV9 and TRBJ2-6; D unresolved. The receptor comes from a human donor in good health. CDR3 in DNA: TGTGCCAGCAGCCCAGACGCGTACTCTGGGGCCAACGTCCTGACTTTC. It encodes CASSPDAYSGANVLTF.